Sequencing of this T cell receptor (beta chain) was carried out in a study of CD8 T cells in Susac syndrome. Across the whole study: Clinical remission applied to 8 or 9 sequenced Susac syndrome patients, and five or six had active disease. General study findings and limits: There was no clonal expansion in the CD4+ T cell repertoires of Susac syndrome.

V was cut by 3 bases and J by 4 bases, with 13 bases left in between. This CDR3 region has 14 residues. The germline CDR1 and CDR2 sequences are GTSNPN and SVGIG (reference sequence). Patients with Susac syndrome met the recently defined diagnostic criteria for definite or probable disease. RNA was extracted with the RNeasy kit, and a quantity of about 0.5 to 1 ug was reverse transcribed using random hexamers. The immunoSEQ assay covered 54 Vbeta and 13 Jbeta segments for CDR3. TCRdb reprocessed the immunoSEQ multiplex PCR reads with MiXCR, giving one entry per CDR3 protein. This table holds 100,000 or so distinct CDR3 sequences, roughly 94% found once. Details on this clonotype: Its cognate antigen is unknown.

The specimen sequenced was CD4+ T cells from PBMCs. The receptor was isolated from a human donor with Susac syndrome. The chain uses TRBV30 and TRBJ1-3; perhaps TRBD1 as D (6 bases). This chain's CDR3 is CAWREQGEGNTIYF. The DNA for the CDR3 is TGTGCCTGGAGGGAACAGGGTGAAGGAAACACCATATATTTT.